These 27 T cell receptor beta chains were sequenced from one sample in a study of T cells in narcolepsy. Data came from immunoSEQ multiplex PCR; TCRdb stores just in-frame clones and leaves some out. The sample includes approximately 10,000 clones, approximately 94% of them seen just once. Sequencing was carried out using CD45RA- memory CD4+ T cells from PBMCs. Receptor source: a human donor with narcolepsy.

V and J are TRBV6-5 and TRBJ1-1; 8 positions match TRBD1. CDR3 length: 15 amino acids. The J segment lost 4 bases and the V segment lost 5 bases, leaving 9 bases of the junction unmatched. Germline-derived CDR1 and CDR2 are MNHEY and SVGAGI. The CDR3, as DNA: TGTGCCAGCAGTAGTCGACAGGGGACGGGCACTGAAGCTTTCTTT. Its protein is CASSSRQGTGTEAFF.

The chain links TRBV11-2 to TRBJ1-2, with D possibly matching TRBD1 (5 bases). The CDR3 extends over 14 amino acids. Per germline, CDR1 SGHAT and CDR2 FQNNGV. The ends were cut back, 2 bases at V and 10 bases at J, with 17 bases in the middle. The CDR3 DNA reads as TGTGCCAGCAGCTTATCCCCACCCCGAGGGGACTACACCTTC. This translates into CASSLSPPRGDYTF.

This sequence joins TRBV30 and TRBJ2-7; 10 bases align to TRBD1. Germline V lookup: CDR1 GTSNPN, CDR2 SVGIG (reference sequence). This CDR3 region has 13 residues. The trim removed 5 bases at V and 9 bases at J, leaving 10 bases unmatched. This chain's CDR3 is CAWESGTGVGQYF. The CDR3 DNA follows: TGTGCCTGGGAGTCCGGGACAGGGGTCGGGCAGTACTTC.

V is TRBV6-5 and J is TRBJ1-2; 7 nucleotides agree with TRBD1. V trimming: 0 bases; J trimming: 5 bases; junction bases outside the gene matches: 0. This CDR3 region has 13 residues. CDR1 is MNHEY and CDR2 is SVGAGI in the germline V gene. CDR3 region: CASSYSGQYGYTF. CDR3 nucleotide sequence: TGTGCCAGCAGTTACTCGGGACAGTATGGCTACACCTTC.

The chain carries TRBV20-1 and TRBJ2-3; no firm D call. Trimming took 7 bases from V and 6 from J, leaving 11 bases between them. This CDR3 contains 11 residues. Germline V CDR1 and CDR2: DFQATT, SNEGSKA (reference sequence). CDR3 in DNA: TGCAGTGGTATCAAGGAGGATACGCAGTATTTT. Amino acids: CSGIKEDTQYF.

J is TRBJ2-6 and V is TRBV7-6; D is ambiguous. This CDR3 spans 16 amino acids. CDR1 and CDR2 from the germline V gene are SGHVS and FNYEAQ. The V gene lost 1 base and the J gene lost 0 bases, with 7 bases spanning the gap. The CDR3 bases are TGTGCCAGCAGCTTAGAAACTCTCTCTGGGGCCAACGTCCTGACTTTC. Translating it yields CASSLETLSGANVLTF.

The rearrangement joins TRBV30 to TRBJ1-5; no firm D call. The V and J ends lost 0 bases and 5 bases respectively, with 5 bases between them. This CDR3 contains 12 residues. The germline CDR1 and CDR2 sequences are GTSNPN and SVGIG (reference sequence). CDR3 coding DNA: TGTGCCTGGAGTGTCGGGGATCAGCCCCAGCATTTT. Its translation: CAWSVGDQPQHF.

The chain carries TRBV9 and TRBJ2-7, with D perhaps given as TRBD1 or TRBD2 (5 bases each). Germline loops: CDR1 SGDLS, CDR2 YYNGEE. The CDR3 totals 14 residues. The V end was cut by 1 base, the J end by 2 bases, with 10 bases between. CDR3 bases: TGTGCCAGCAGCGTAACCGGGGCTGCCTACGAGCAGTACTTC. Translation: CASSVTGAAYEQYF.

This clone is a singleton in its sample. The chain's CDR3 is CASSEVTGLSYGYTF. CDR3 sequence (DNA): TGTGCCAGCAGTGAAGTGACAGGTTTAAGCTATGGCTACACCTTC. The chain recombines TRBV6-1 with TRBJ1-2, with D perhaps matching TRBD1 (6 bases). This CDR3 is 15 amino acids long. Trimming removed 1 base from V and 4 bases from J, with 13 bases in between. The germline V gene encodes CDR1 MNHNS and CDR2 SASEGT.

CDR3 DNA sequence: TGTGCCAGCAGCTTAGGGTCCAGGGGGGACGTTCGGTACTTC. It translates to CASSLGSRGDVRYF. The chain links TRBV11-2 to TRBJ2-7; D is possibly TRBD1 (7 bases). With 1 base removed from V and 12 bases from J, the gap between germline ends came to 19 bases. In germline, CDR1 is SGHAT, CDR2 FQNNGV. The CDR3 is 14 residues long.

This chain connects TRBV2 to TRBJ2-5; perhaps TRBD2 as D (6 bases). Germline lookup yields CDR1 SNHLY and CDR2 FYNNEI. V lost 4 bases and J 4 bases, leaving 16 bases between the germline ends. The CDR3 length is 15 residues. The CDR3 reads CASSVRAGRGETQYF. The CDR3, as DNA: TGTGCCAGCAGTGTGAGGGCAGGGCGGGGAGAGACCCAGTACTTC.

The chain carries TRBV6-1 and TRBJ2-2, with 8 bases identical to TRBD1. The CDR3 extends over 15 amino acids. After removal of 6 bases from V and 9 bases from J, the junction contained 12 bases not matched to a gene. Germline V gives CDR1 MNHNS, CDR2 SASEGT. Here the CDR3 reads CASRTTGAGSRELFF. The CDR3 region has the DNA TGTGCCAGCAGAACGACAGGGGCGGGGAGTAGGGAGCTGTTTTTT.

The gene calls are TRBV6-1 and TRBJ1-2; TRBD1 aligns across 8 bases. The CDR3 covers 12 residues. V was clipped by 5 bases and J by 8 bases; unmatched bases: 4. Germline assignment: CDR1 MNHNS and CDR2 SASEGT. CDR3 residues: CASSPGQGGYTF. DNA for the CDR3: TGTGCCAGCAGTCCCGGACAGGGCGGCTACACCTTC.

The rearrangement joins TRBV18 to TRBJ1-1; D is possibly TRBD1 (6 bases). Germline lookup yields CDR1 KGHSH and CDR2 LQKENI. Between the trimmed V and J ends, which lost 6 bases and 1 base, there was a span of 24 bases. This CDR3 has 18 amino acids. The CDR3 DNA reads TGTGCCAGCTCTACCGTCGGGTATGGGGGGCAGGGGAACACTGAAGCTTTCTTT. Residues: CASSTVGYGGQGNTEAFF.

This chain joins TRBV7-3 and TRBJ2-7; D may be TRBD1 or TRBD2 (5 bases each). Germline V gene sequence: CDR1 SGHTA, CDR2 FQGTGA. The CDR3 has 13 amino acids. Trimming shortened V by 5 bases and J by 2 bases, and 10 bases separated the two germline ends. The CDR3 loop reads CASSPGRAYEQYF. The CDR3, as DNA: TGTGCCAGCAGCCCGGGACGAGCCTACGAGCAGTACTTC.

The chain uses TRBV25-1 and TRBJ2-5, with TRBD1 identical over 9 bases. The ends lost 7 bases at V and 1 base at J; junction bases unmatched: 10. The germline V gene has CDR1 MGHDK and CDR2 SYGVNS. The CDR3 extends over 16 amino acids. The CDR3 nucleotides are TGTGCCAGCATGGGGACAGGGAGTTGGGGCCAAGAGACCCAGTACTTC. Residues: CASMGTGSWGQETQYF.

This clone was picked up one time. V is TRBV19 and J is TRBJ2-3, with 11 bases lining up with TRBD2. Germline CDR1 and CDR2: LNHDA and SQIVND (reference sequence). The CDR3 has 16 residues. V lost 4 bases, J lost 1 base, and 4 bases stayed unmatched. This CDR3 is CASSTLAGGGTDTQYF. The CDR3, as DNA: TGTGCCAGTAGTACGCTAGCGGGGGGAGGCACAGATACGCAGTATTTT.

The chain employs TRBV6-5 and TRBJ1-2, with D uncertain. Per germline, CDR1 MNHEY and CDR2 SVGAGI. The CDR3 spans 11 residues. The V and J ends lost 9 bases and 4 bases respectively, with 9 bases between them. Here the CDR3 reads CASGRTYGYTF. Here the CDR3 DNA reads TGTGCCAGTGGACGGACCTATGGCTACACCTTC.

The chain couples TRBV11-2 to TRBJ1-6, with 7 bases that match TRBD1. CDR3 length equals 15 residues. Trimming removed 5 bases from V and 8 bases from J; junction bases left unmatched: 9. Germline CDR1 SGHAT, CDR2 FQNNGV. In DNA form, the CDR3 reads TGTGCCAGCAGCCTTGACGGGACAGCTGATTCACCCCTCCACTTT. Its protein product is CASSLDGTADSPLHF.

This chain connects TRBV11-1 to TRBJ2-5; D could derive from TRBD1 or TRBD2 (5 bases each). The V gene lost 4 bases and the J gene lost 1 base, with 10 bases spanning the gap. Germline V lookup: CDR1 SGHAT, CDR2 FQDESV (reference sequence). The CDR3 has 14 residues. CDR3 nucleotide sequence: TGTGCCAGCAGCTCGGGACGGTTCCAAGAGACCCAGTACTTC. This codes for CASSSGRFQETQYF.

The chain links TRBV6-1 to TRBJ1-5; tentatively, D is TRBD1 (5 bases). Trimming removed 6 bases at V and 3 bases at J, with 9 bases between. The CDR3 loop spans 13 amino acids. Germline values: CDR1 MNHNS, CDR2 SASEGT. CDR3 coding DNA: TGTGCCAGCAGCCGGGGGGTCAATCAGCCCCAGCATTTT. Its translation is CASSRGVNQPQHF.

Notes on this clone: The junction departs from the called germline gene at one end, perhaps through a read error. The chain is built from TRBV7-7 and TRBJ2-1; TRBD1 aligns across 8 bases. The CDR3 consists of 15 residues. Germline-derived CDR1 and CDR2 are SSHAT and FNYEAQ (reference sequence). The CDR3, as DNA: TGTGCTAGCAGCCCCGACAGGGGATCCTACAATGAGCAGTTCTTC. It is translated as CASSPDRGSYNEQFF.

The CDR3 here is CASSPAGGSTGELFF. Here the CDR3 DNA reads TGTGCCAGCTCACCAGCGGGAGGATCCACCGGGGAGCTGTTTTTT. The chain combines TRBV18 with TRBJ2-2; 8 nucleotides line up with TRBD2. Trimming removed 2 bases from V and 4 bases from J; junction bases left unmatched: 3. The V gene's germline CDR1 is KGHSH and CDR2 LQKENI. The CDR3 sequence is 15 residues long.

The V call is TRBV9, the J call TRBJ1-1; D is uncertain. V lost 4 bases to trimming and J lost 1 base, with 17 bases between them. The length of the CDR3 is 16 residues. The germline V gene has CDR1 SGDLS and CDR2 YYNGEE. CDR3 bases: TGTGCCAGCAGCATGTATAAAGGGTTTGCGAACACTGAAGCTTTCTTT. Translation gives CASSMYKGFANTEAFF.

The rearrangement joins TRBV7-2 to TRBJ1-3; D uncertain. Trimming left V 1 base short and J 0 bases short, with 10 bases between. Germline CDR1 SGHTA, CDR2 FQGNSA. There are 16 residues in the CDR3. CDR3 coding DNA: TGTGCCAGCAGCTTAGGACCCGGGATCTCTGGAAACACCATATATTTT. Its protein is CASSLGPGISGNTIYF.

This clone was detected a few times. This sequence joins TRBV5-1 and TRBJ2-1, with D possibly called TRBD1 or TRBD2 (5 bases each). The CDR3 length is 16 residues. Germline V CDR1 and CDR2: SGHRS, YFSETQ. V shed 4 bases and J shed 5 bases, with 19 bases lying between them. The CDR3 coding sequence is TGCGCCAGCAGCAGCAGGGACGGCTCAGCGCACAATGAGCAGTTCTTC. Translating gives CASSSRDGSAHNEQFF.

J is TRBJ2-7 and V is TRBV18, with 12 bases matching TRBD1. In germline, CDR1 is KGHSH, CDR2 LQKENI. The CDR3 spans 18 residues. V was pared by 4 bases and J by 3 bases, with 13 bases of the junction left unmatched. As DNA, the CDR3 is TGTGCCAGCTCACTGTTAGGGACAGGGGGCGGACTAGTCTACGAGCAGTACTTC. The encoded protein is CASSLLGTGGGLVYEQYF.